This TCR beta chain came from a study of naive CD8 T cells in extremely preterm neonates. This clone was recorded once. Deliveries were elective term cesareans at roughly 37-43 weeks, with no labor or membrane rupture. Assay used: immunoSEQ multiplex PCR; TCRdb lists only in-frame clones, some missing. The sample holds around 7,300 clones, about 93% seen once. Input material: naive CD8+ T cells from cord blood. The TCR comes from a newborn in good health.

CDR3 sequence (DNA): TGTGCCGGACAGATGAACACTGAAGCTTTCTTT. Translating it yields CAGQMNTEAFF. The rearrangement uses TRBV30 and TRBJ1-1; D may be TRBD1 (6 bases). The CDR3 extends over 11 amino acids. Trimming pared 8 bases from V and 0 bases from J, leaving 7 bases between. Germline V gives CDR1 GTSNPN, CDR2 SVGIG (reference sequence).